This T cell receptor beta chain was obtained from a study of Ad26.COV2.S vaccination and SARS-CoV-2 variants. TCRdb's copy holds only in-frame clones and misses some; the assay was immunoSEQ multiplex PCR. Of over 85,000 clones listed, 80% are singletons. With 3 bases removed from V and 7 bases from J, the gap between germline ends came to 16 bases. Germline CDR1 and CDR2: GTSNPN and SVGIG (reference sequence). The CDR3 consists of 13 residues. The sequence came from a human donor who had recovered from COVID-19. Source: peripheral blood, taken after recovery from COVID-19. The chain carries TRBV30 and TRBJ2-7; maybe TRBD2 (6 bases). The CDR3 DNA follows: TGTGCCTGGAGGGTCTTCGGAGCGGGTGAGCAGTACTTC. Its protein is CAWRVFGAGEQYF.